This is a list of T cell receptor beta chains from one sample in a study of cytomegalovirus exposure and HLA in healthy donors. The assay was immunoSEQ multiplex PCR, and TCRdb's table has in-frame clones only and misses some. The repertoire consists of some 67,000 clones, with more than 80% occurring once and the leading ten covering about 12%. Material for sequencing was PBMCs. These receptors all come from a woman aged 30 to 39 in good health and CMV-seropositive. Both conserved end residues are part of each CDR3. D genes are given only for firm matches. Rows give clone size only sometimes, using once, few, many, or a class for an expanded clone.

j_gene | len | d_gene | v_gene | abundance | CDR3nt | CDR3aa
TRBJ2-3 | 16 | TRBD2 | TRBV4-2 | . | TGTGCCAGCAGCCAGCAAACTAGCGGGCGGGGGTATACGCAGTATTTT | CASSQQTSGRGYTQYF
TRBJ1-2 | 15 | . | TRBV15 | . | TGTGCCACCAGCAGAGCTACCCGGGGTGGCTATGGCCACACCTTC | CATSRATRGGYGHTF
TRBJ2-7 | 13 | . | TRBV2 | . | TGTGCCAGCAGCCGGAGACTGGCCTACGAGCAGTACTTC | CASSRRLAYEQYF
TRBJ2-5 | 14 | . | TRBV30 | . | TGTGCCGGCCGCCAGTTGTCGCCCCAAGAGACCCAGTACTTC | CAGRQLSPQETQYF
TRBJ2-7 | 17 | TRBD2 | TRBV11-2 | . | TGTGCCAGCAGCTTATCCCTGGGGAGGGACTCCAGGGACGAGCAGTACTTC | CASSLSLGRDSRDEQYF
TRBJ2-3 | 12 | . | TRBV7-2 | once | TGTGCCAGCAGCCTCGCCGGAGGGGGCCGGTATTTT | CASSLAGGGRYF
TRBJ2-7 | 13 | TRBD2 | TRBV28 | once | TGTGCCAGCGGCCCGGGAGGGGTACGAGAGCAGTACTTC | CASGPGGVREQYF
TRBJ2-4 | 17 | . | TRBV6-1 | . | TGTGCCAGCAGTGAAGATCAAAATAGCGTGACCAAAAACATTCAGTACTTC | CASSEDQNSVTKNIQYF
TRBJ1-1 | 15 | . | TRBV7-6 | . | TGTGCCAGCAGCTTAGCGACGGAGCTTGGCTCTGAAGCTTTCTTT | CASSLATELGSEAFF
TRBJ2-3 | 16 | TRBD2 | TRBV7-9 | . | TGTGCCAGCTCGCACCCGGGAGGGAGTAGCACAGATACGCAGTATTTT | CASSHPGGSSTDTQYF
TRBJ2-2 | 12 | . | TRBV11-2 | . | TGTGCCAGCAGCTCACAGGGCGGGGAGCTGTTTTTT | CASSSQGGELFF
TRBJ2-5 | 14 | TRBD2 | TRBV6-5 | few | TGTGCCAGCGGTTACCCTTCCGGGAGGGCGAGCCAGTACTTC | CASGYPSGRASQYF
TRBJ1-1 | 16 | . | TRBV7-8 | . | TGTGCCAGCAGCTTAGTTGGGCCAGGAAGGAACACTGAAGCTTTCTTT | CASSLVGPGRNTEAFF
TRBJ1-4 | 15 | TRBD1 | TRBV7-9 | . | TGTGCCAGCAGCTTCTACGCAGGGGGCAATGAAAAACTGTTTTTT | CASSFYAGGNEKLFF
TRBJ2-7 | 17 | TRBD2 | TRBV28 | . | TGTGCCAGCAGTTTACGTATCCTAGCGGGAGGGCATCACGAGCAGTACTTC | CASSLRILAGGHHEQYF
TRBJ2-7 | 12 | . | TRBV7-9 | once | TGTGCCAGCAGCTTAGCGTCGAGAGAGCAGTACTTC | CASSLASREQYF
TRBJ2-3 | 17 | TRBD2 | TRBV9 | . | TGTGCCAGCAGCGTAGCTTCTAGCGGAGTATCCACAGATACGCAGTATTTT | CASSVASSGVSTDTQYF
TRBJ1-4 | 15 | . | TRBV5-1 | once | TGCGCCAGCAGCTATCAGGGGATTTCAAATGAAAAACTGTTTTTT | CASSYQGISNEKLFF
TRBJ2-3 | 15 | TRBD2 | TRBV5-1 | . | TGCGCCAGCAGCACTAGCGGGAGGAGCCCAGATACGCAGTATTTT | CASSTSGRSPDTQYF
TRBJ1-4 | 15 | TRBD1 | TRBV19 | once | TGTGCCAGTAGCCAACTGACAGGGGGCGGTGGAAAACTGTTTTTT | CASSQLTGGGGKLFF
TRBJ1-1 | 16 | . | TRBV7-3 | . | TGTGCCAGCAGCTATAACCCTCAGGGAGGAAAGGCTGAAGCTTTCTTT | CASSYNPQGGKAEAFF
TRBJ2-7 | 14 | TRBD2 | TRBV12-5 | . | TGTGCTAGTGCCCTAAGCGGGACCCGCAACGAGCAGTACTTC | CASALSGTRNEQYF
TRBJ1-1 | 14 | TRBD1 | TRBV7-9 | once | TGTGCCAGCAGCCCCACCACAGGGGGGACTGAAGCTTTCTTT | CASSPTTGGTEAFF
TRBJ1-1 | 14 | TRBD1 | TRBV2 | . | TGTGCCAGCAGCGTGGGACAGGGTAGCACTGAAGCTTTCTTT | CASSVGQGSTEAFF
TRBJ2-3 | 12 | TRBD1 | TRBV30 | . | TGTGCCTGGAGTCAGGGGGCAGATACGCAGTATTTT | CAWSQGADTQYF
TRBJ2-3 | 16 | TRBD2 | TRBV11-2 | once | TGTGCCAGCAGCTTAGAGCGGGAGGATTACACAGATACGCAGTATTTT | CASSLEREDYTDTQYF
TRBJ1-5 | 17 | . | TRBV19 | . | TGTGCCAGTAGTGTTTCAGGGGCGCCGGTGGGTAATCAGCCCCAGCATTTT | CASSVSGAPVGNQPQHF
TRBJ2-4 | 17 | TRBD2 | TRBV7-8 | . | TGTGCCAGCAGCTTCCCACTAGCGGGAGTAGCCAAAAACATTCAGTACTTC | CASSFPLAGVAKNIQYF
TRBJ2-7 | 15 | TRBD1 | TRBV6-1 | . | TGTGCCAGCAGTGAAGCGGGACAGGGTTCCTACGAGCAGTACTTC | CASSEAGQGSYEQYF
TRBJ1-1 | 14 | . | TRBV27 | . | TGTGCCAGCAGCTCCCGAGGAGCGAACACTGAAGCTTTCTTT | CASSSRGANTEAFF
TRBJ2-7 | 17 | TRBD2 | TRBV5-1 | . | TGCGCCAGCAGCTTGGCGGGAACTAGCGGGAGTTCCTACGAGCAGTACTTC | CASSLAGTSGSSYEQYF
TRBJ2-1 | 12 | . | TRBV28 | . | TGTGCCAGCAGTTTCGGGGTGGATGAGCAGTTCTTC | CASSFGVDEQFF
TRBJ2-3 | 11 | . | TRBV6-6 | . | TGTGCCAGCAGCTTAACAGATACGCAGTATTTT | CASSLTDTQYF
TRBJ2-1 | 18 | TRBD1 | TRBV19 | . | TGTGCCAGTAGTATAAGGTCTGGCTGGACAGGCCTTTACAATGAGCAGTTCTTC | CASSIRSGWTGLYNEQFF
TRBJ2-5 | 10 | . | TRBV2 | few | TGTGCCAGCGGAGGGAGTTTTCCAGACTTC | CASGGSFPDF
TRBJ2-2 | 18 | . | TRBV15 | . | TGTGCCACCAGCACCTCCCTGGGGGCGCGGTACGGTAACGGGGAGCTGTTTTTT | CATSTSLGARYGNGELFF
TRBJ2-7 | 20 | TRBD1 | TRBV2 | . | TGTGCCAGCGATGGGTATTTACTTCTAACAGGGGCGGAAGCATCCTACGAGCAGTACTTC | CASDGYLLLTGAEASYEQYF
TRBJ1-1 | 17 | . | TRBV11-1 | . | TGTGCCAGCAGCTTAGTATTTGGCAGGGGCGTGAACACTGAAGCTTTCTTT | CASSLVFGRGVNTEAFF
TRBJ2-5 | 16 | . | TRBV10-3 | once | TGTGCCATCAGTGAGTCAGGAGCAGGGAGGTTAGAGACCCAGTACTTC | CAISESGAGRLETQYF
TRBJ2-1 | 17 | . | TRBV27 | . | TGTGCCAGCAGCCGCGCGATTTCCGGACAGACCTACAATGAGCAGTTCTTC | CASSRAISGQTYNEQFF
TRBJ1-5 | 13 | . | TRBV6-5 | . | TGTGCCAGCAGTAGACAGGTAAATCAGCCCCAGCATTTT | CASSRQVNQPQHF
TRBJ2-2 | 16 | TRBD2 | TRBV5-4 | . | TGTGCCAGCAGCTTGGGCGGGAGGCTGAACACCGGGGAGCTGTTTTTT | CASSLGGRLNTGELFF
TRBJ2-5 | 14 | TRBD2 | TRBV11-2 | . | TGTGCCAGCAGCGGTAGCGGGGTCCAAGAGACCCAGTACTTC | CASSGSGVQETQYF
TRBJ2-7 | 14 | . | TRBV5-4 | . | TGTGCCAGCAGCCGTGATGGAGGGCCATCCGAGCAGTACTTC | CASSRDGGPSEQYF
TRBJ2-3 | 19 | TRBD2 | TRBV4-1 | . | TGCGCCAGCAGCCCACCCCGGACTAGCGGGAGGGCCTGGGCAGATACGCAGTATTTT | CASSPPRTSGRAWADTQYF